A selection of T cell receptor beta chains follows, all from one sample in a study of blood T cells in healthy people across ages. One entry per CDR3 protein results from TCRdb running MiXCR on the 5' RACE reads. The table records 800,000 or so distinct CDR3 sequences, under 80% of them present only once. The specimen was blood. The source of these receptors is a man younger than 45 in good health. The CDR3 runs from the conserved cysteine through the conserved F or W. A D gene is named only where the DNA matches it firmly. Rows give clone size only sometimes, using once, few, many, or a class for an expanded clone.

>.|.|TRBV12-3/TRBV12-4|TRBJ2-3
TGTGCCAGCAGTTCTCCCCAGGGGGGCAGCACAGATACGCAGTATTTT
CASSSPQGGSTDTQYF
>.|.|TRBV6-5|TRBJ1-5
TGTGCCAGCAGTGGGGGTTATGGCAATCAGCCCCAGCATTTT
CASSGGYGNQPQHF
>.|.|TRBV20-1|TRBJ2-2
TGCAGTGCTAGACCTCGGAGGGTCATGTACACCGGGGAGCTGTTTTTT
CSARPRRVMYTGELFF
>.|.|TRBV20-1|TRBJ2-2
TGCAGTGCTACTGGGACAACTAACACCGGGGAGCTGTTTTTT
CSATGTTNTGELFF
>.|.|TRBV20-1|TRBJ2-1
TGCAGTGTTAGGCCCCGCGACACCTACAATGAGCAGTTCTTC
CSVRPRDTYNEQFF
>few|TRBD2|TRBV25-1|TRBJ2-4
TGTGCCAGCAGTGAAAGGGCTAGCGGAAACATTCAGTACTTC
CASSERASGNIQYF
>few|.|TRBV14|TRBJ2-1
TGTGCCAGCAGCCAAGTTCAATACAATGAGCAGTTCTTC
CASSQVQYNEQFF
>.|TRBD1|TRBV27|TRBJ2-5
TGTGCCAGCAACCAGGGACAGGGGGCGAGGGAGCAGTACTTC
CASNQGQGAREQYF
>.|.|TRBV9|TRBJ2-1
TGTGCCAGCAGCGTCAACAACAATGAGCAGTTCTTC
CASSVNNNEQFF
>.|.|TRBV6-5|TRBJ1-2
TGTGCCGGCAGTTACTCAAGGGGAGGCTACACCTTC
CAGSYSRGGYTF
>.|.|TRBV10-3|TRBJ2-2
TGTGCCATCAGTGAGTCGGGCAGGGGTAAGACCGGGGAGCTGTTTTTT
CAISESGRGKTGELFF
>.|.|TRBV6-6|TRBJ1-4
TGTGCCAGCACCAGCACCCCACAGGGAAGGGTTAATGAAAAACTGTTTTTT
CASTSTPQGRVNEKLFF
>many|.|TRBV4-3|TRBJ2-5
TGCGCCAGCAGCCAAGAAAGGGACAACCAAGAGACCCAGTACTTC
CASSQERDNQETQYF
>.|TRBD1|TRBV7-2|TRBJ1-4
TGTGCCAGCAGCCGGGGACAGAATAATGAAAAACTGTTTTTT
CASSRGQNNEKLFF
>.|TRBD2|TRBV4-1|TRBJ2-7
TGCGCCAGCAGCCAAGTGGGTAGCGGGGCCTACGAGCAGTACTTC
CASSQVGSGAYEQYF
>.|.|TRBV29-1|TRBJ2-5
TGCAGCGCTGGTGGAGGGGGGGGCCAAGAGACCCAGTACTTC
CSAGGGGGQETQYF
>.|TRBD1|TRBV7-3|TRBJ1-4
TGTGCCAGCAGCCCGGGACAGGGAAAACTGTTTTTT
CASSPGQGKLFF
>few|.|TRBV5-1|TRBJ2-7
TGCGCCAGCAGCGAGAAGGCGGGTTTCTACGAGCAGTACTTC
CASSEKAGFYEQYF
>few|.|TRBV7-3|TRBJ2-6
TGTGCCAGCAGCCTGAGGCTTGGGCCTGGGGCCAACGTCCTGACTTTC
CASSLRLGPGANVLTF
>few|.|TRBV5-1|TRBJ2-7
TGCGCCAGCAGCGTAGGACGGGACGAGCAGTACTTC
CASSVGRDEQYF
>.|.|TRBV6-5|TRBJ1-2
TGTGCCAGCACCCCCGACAGTTCCTATGGCTACACCTTC
CASTPDSSYGYTF
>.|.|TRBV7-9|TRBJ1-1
TGTGCCAGCAGCTTAGTAGGGGTAAAGAACACTGAAGCTTTCTTT
CASSLVGVKNTEAFF
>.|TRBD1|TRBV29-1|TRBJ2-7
TGCAGCGTTGAATTCAGGGGGTCCTCCTACGAGCAGTACTTC
CSVEFRGSSYEQYF
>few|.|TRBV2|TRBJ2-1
TGTGCCAGCAGTCGGGGGATTTCCTACAATGAGCAGTTCTTC
CASSRGISYNEQFF
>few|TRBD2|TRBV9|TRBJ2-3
TGTGCCAGCAGCGGCGGGCTAGCGGGGGGGAACACAGATACGCAGTATTTT
CASSGGLAGGNTDTQYF
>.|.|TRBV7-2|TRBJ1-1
TGTGCCAGCAGCTTATTACCTGGAGGCAACACTGAAGCTTTCTTT
CASSLLPGGNTEAFF
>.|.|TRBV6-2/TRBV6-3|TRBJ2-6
TGTGCCAGCTTGGGACAGACTAGCGAGTCCCTTATCTTCTCCGGGGCCAACGTCCTGACTTTC
CASLGQTSESLIFSGANVLTF
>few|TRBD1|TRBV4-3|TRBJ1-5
TGCGCCAGCAGCCACAACTTAGGGACAGGGGGGAACAATCAGCCCCAGCATTTT
CASSHNLGTGGNNQPQHF
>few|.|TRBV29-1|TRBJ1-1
TGCAGCGTTGCGGGGACACAAGGAACTGAAGCTTTCTTT
CSVAGTQGTEAFF
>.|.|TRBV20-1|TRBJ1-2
TGCAGTGCTAGTATTCCCCCCCTGCTGTCCACCTTC
CSASIPPLLSTF
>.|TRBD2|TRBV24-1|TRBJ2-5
TGTGCCACCAGTCCTGGAGGAGCGGGGCAAGAGACCCAGTACTTC
CATSPGGAGQETQYF
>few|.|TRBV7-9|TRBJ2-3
TGTGCCAGCGTTGCCAGCACAGATACGCAGTATTTT
CASVASTDTQYF
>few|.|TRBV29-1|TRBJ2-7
TGCAGCGTACATGACAATTACGAGCAGTACTTC
CSVHDNYEQYF
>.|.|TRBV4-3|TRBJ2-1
TGCGCCAGCAGCCTCGACCGGGACTACAATGAGCAGTTCTTC
CASSLDRDYNEQFF
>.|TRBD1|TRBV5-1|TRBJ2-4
TGCGCCAGCAGCTTGGTCCCGGGACAGGGGAACATTCAGTACTTC
CASSLVPGQGNIQYF
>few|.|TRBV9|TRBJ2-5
TGTGCCAGCAGCGTAGGGCCCTCGGGGCGGGAGACCCAGTACTTC
CASSVGPSGRETQYF
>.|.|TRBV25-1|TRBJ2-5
TGTGCCAGCAGTGAAGTTAGGGGGGTAGAGACCCAGTACTTC
CASSEVRGVETQYF
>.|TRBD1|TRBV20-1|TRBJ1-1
TGCAGTGCTTGGACAGGGGGAGACACTGAAGCTTTCTTT
CSAWTGGDTEAFF
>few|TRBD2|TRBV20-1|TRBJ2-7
TGCAGTGCTAGAGATCCTAGCGGGGGTTACGAGCAGTACTTC
CSARDPSGGYEQYF
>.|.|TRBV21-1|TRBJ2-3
TGTGCCAGCGTTCCTCTCGGGACGTACACAGATACGCAGTATTTT
CASVPLGTYTDTQYF
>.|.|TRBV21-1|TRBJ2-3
TGTGCCAGCAGCAAAGTTCGGGCTAGCGGGGGTACAGATACGCAGTATTTT
CASSKVRASGGTDTQYF
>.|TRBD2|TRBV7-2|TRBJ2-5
TGTGCCAGCAGCTTAGGTCCGGGGGGGGCGGACCAAGAGACCCAGTACTTC
CASSLGPGGADQETQYF
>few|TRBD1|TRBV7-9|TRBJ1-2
TGTGCCAGCAGCTTAGCCAACAGGGGTGGCTACACCTTC
CASSLANRGGYTF
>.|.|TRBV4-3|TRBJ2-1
TGCGCCAGCAGCCAAGAAATTGGCGGGCTTTACAATGAGCAGTTCTTC
CASSQEIGGLYNEQFF
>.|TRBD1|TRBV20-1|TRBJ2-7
TGCAGTGCTAGAGATCTACAGGGGGACTACGAGCAGTACTTC
CSARDLQGDYEQYF
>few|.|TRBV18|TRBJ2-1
TGTGCCAGCTCACCGGGGGGCAGGAACAATGAGCAGTTCTTC
CASSPGGRNNEQFF
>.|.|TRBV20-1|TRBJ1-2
TGCAGTGCCCTTCAAGCGAGCGTGGGGGGCGCCTATGGCTACACCTTC
CSALQASVGGAYGYTF
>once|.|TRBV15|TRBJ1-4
TGTGCCACCAGCAGAGACCTCTTAACTAATGAAAAACTGTTTTTT
CATSRDLLTNEKLFF
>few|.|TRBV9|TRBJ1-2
TGTGCCAGCAGCTCCCTAGGACAGCTGAATGGCTACACCTTC
CASSSLGQLNGYTF
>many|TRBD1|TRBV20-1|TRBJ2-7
TGCAGTGCTCAAAACTTGGGACAGAACCACTACGAGCAGTACTTC
CSAQNLGQNHYEQYF
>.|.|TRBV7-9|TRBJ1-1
TGTGCCAGCAGTTTTGGGGATACTGAAGCTTTCTTT
CASSFGDTEAFF
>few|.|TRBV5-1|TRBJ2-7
TGCGCCAGCTCCTCTAGCGCTACCTCCCGGGAGCAGTACTTC
CASSSSATSREQYF
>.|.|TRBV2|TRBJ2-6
TGTGCCAGCACGGGGGTCCCTGGGGCCAACGTCCTGACTTTC
CASTGVPGANVLTF
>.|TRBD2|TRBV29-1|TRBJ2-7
TGCAGTCTAATTAGCGGGGGGGATGCCGAGCAGTACTTC
CSLISGGDAEQYF
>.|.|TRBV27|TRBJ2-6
TGTGCCAGCAGTCTCCTCCAGGGTTCTGGGGCCAACGTCCTGACTTTC
CASSLLQGSGANVLTF
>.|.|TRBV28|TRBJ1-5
TGTGCCAGCAGTTCTTACCGGGTCTACAATCAGCCCCAGCATTTT
CASSSYRVYNQPQHF